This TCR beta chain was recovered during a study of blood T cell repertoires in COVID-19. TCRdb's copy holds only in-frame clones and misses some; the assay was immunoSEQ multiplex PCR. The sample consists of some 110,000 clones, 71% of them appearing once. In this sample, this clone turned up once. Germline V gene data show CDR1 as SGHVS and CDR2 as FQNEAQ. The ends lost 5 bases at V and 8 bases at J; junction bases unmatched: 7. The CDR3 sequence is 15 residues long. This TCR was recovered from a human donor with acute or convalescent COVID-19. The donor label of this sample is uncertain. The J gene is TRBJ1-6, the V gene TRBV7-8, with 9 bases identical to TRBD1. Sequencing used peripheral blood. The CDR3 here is CASSNRDRVDSPLHF. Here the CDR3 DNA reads TGTGCCAGCAGCAACCGGGACAGGGTTGATTCACCCCTCCACTTT.